The entry below gives a single T cell receptor (beta chain) sequence along with its context. Its specificity is not known. This sample is part of a study of T cell responses to AZD1222 COVID-19 vaccine. Study-wide results and limits: Donor demographics were predominantly white British with a female majority; clonal diversity may be underestimated. Dominant CD4 TCR responses targeted spike regions 160-218 and 743-854. Sampling captured repertoires only after the peak T cell response. Reports say nearly half of spike-specific TCRs go after unmutated variant regions.

The method was immunoSEQ multiplex PCR; TCRdb's version includes in-frame clones alone and lacks a portion of them. This table has roughly 51,000 clones, 89% appearing once. This CDR3 contains 17 residues. Looked up from germline, CDR1 is LGHDT and CDR2 is YNNKEL (reference sequence). J gave up 1 base and V 4 bases, and 8 bases lay outside the gene matches. The sample was peripheral blood, taken 28 days after the second AZD1222 dose. This chain uses TRBV3-1 (or the pseudogene TRBV3-2) with TRBJ2-1; TRBD2 matches 9 bases. This sequence originates from an adult who received the AZD1222 COVID-19 vaccine. The CDR3 region has the DNA TGTGCCAGCAGCCCCCAAGTTACTAGCGGGTCCTACAATGAGCAGTTCTTC. Protein sequence: CASSPQVTSGSYNEQFF.